This is a list of T cell receptor beta chains from one sample in a study of blood T cell repertoires in COVID-19. Assay: immunoSEQ multiplex PCR; the TCRdb copy retains only in-frame clones and omits some. The repertoire holds roughly 17,000 clones, about 89% seen once, with 10% to 13% in the top ten. What was sequenced was peripheral blood. These receptors came from an older man with acute or convalescent COVID-19. CDR3s include the opening cysteine and the closing phenylalanine or tryptophan. The D gene is left open where the match is weak. Some rows have no size entry. The others give once, few or many, or a class for an expanded clone.

v_gene: TRBV3-1/TRBV3-2
abundance: .
d_gene: TRBD2
j_gene: TRBJ2-1
CDR3nt: TGTGCCAGCAGCCTAGCGGGAGTTCCCTACAATGAGCAGTTCTTC
CDR3aa: CASSLAGVPYNEQFF

v_gene: TRBV27
abundance: .
d_gene: TRBD1
j_gene: TRBJ1-5
CDR3nt: TGTGCCAGCAGTTTATTGGGGACAGGGGACAAACAGCCCCAGCATTTT
CDR3aa: CASSLLGTGDKQPQHF

v_gene: TRBV14
abundance: .
d_gene: .
j_gene: TRBJ2-7
CDR3nt: TGTGCCAGCAGCCCTCGTGCGGTTTACTCCTACGAGCAGTACTTC
CDR3aa: CASSPRAVYSYEQYF

v_gene: TRBV3-1/TRBV3-2
abundance: .
d_gene: .
j_gene: TRBJ2-5
CDR3nt: TGTGCCAGCAGCCAAGATAGTAAGACCCAGTACTTC
CDR3aa: CASSQDSKTQYF

v_gene: TRBV19
abundance: few
d_gene: .
j_gene: TRBJ1-4
CDR3nt: TGTGCCAGTAGTATAGGTAACAGGGTCGTAGAAAAACTGTTTTTT
CDR3aa: CASSIGNRVVEKLFF

v_gene: TRBV11-3
abundance: .
d_gene: .
j_gene: TRBJ2-1
CDR3nt: TGTGCCAGCAGCTTCACCAGGGTTAATGAGCAGTTCTTC
CDR3aa: CASSFTRVNEQFF

v_gene: TRBV19
abundance: .
d_gene: .
j_gene: TRBJ1-5
CDR3nt: TGTGCCAGTAGTATAGAGAGGGATGGTCAGCCCCAGCATTTT
CDR3aa: CASSIERDGQPQHF

v_gene: TRBV2
abundance: .
d_gene: TRBD1
j_gene: TRBJ1-2
CDR3nt: TGTGCCAGCAGTGAAGTTGGACAGGGCGGCTACACCTTC
CDR3aa: CASSEVGQGGYTF

v_gene: TRBV12-2
abundance: .
d_gene: .
j_gene: TRBJ2-3
CDR3nt: TGTGCAAGTCGCTTAGCGCTAGCGGGGAACGCAGATACGCAGTATTTT
CDR3aa: CASRLALAGNADTQYF

v_gene: TRBV10-3
abundance: once
d_gene: TRBD1
j_gene: TRBJ1-2
CDR3nt: TGTGCCATCAGCCAGGGACAGGAGACTTATGGCTACACCTTC
CDR3aa: CAISQGQETYGYTF

v_gene: TRBV6-2/TRBV6-3
abundance: .
d_gene: TRBD2
j_gene: TRBJ2-1
CDR3nt: TGTGCCAGCAGTTACAGCTCCAGCGGGAGGGCCAATGAGCAGTTCTTC
CDR3aa: CASSYSSSGRANEQFF

v_gene: TRBV7-7
abundance: once
d_gene: TRBD1
j_gene: TRBJ2-5
CDR3nt: TGTGCTAGCAGCTTAGGCGTAGGGGGCTCTGGGGAGACCCAGTACTTC
CDR3aa: CASSLGVGGSGETQYF

v_gene: TRBV4-1
abundance: .
d_gene: TRBD1
j_gene: TRBJ1-3
CDR3nt: TGCGCCAGCAGCCAGGGACAGGCCCTCACTGGAAACACCATATATTTT
CDR3aa: CASSQGQALTGNTIYF

v_gene: TRBV6-1
abundance: .
d_gene: TRBD1
j_gene: TRBJ1-5
CDR3nt: TGTGCCAGCAGTGCCCCCCCGGGACAGGGGAATCAGCCCCAGCATTTT
CDR3aa: CASSAPPGQGNQPQHF

v_gene: TRBV7-9
abundance: .
d_gene: .
j_gene: TRBJ2-5
CDR3nt: TGTGCCAGCAGCTTAGGGGTACAGCATACCCAGTACTTC
CDR3aa: CASSLGVQHTQYF

v_gene: TRBV18
abundance: .
d_gene: TRBD1
j_gene: TRBJ1-1
CDR3nt: TGTGCCAGCTCACCGGGACAGGGGAATGAAGCTTTCTTT
CDR3aa: CASSPGQGNEAFF

v_gene: TRBV6-5
abundance: .
d_gene: TRBD1
j_gene: TRBJ2-7
CDR3nt: TGTGCCAGCAGTTTTAACCGGGACAGGAAGAACGAGCAGTACTTC
CDR3aa: CASSFNRDRKNEQYF

v_gene: TRBV24-1
abundance: .
d_gene: TRBD1
j_gene: TRBJ2-2
CDR3nt: TGTGCCACCAGTGATCCTGCCAGGCAGGGGGACGGGGAGCTGTTTTTT
CDR3aa: CATSDPARQGDGELFF

v_gene: TRBV27
abundance: .
d_gene: .
j_gene: TRBJ1-5
CDR3nt: TGTGCCAGCAGTTTAGCGGGGGGCGGCAATCAGCCCCAGCATTTT
CDR3aa: CASSLAGGGNQPQHF

v_gene: TRBV11-2
abundance: .
d_gene: .
j_gene: TRBJ1-4
CDR3nt: TGTGCCAGCAGCTTAGAGGGGGCTGGAGGCTCGGAAAAACTGTTTTTT
CDR3aa: CASSLEGAGGSEKLFF

v_gene: TRBV18
abundance: .
d_gene: .
j_gene: TRBJ2-7
CDR3nt: TGTGCCAGCACCCTTAACAACAGGGACGAGCAGTACTTC
CDR3aa: CASTLNNRDEQYF

v_gene: TRBV5-5
abundance: .
d_gene: .
j_gene: TRBJ2-7
CDR3nt: TGTGCCAGCAGCTTAATACGAGGCTACGAGCAGTACTTC
CDR3aa: CASSLIRGYEQYF

v_gene: TRBV6-5
abundance: .
d_gene: .
j_gene: TRBJ2-7
CDR3nt: TGTGCCAGCAGTTACTCTAACTTCTACGAGCAGTACTTC
CDR3aa: CASSYSNFYEQYF

v_gene: TRBV2
abundance: .
d_gene: .
j_gene: TRBJ2-1
CDR3nt: TGTGCCAGCAGTTTCGCCCGGGGGTCCGAGCAGTTCTTC
CDR3aa: CASSFARGSEQFF

v_gene: TRBV11-1
abundance: .
d_gene: TRBD1
j_gene: TRBJ1-1
CDR3nt: TGTGCCAGCAGCTCCCAGGGGGCCACTGAAGCTTTCTTT
CDR3aa: CASSSQGATEAFF

v_gene: TRBV5-1
abundance: .
d_gene: .
j_gene: TRBJ1-2
CDR3nt: TGCGCCAGCAGCTTGAACTGGGGAGCCCCTTATGGCTACACCTTC
CDR3aa: CASSLNWGAPYGYTF

v_gene: TRBV3-1/TRBV3-2
abundance: .
d_gene: .
j_gene: TRBJ2-7
CDR3nt: TGTGCCAGCAAAGGGGGGGCAAGGGAGCAGTACTTC
CDR3aa: CASKGGAREQYF

v_gene: TRBV30
abundance: once
d_gene: TRBD1
j_gene: TRBJ2-1
CDR3nt: TGTGCCTGGATGAGCCAGGGGGTGAATGAGCAGTTCTTC
CDR3aa: CAWMSQGVNEQFF

v_gene: TRBV9
abundance: .
d_gene: TRBD1
j_gene: TRBJ1-2
CDR3nt: TGTGCCAGCAGCGTGACCCGGACAGGGGTGGATGGCTACACCTTC
CDR3aa: CASSVTRTGVDGYTF

v_gene: TRBV5-5
abundance: .
d_gene: TRBD1
j_gene: TRBJ1-2
CDR3nt: TGTGCCAGCAGCCCTTGGACCGGACAGGGGGCAGGTGGCTACACCTTC
CDR3aa: CASSPWTGQGAGGYTF

v_gene: TRBV7-2
abundance: .
d_gene: TRBD1
j_gene: TRBJ1-1
CDR3nt: TGTGCCAGCAGCGTTACAGGGGTGGACACTGAAGCTTTCTTT
CDR3aa: CASSVTGVDTEAFF

v_gene: TRBV3-1/TRBV3-2
abundance: few
d_gene: TRBD2
j_gene: TRBJ2-1
CDR3nt: TGTGCCAGCAGGGGTAGCGGGAGGGCCCCCTACAATGAGCAGTTCTTC
CDR3aa: CASRGSGRAPYNEQFF

v_gene: TRBV7-8
abundance: .
d_gene: .
j_gene: TRBJ2-1
CDR3nt: TGTGCCAGCAGCTTAGTACAGGGTCTCTACAATGAGCAGTTCTTC
CDR3aa: CASSLVQGLYNEQFF

v_gene: TRBV2
abundance: .
d_gene: .
j_gene: TRBJ1-1
CDR3nt: TGTGCCTCCCGTCGACTGGGCACTGAAGCTTTCTTT
CDR3aa: CASRRLGTEAFF

v_gene: TRBV19
abundance: .
d_gene: TRBD2
j_gene: TRBJ2-3
CDR3nt: TGTGCCAGTAGTATCGGACTAGCGGGAGGTACAGATACGCAGTATTTT
CDR3aa: CASSIGLAGGTDTQYF